The 27 T cell receptor beta chains presented below share a single source sample, sequenced in a study of shared clonotypes between healthy human individuals. The table came from immunoSEQ multiplex PCR; TCRdb's copy has only in-frame clones and leaves some out. Among 1.6 million or so clones listed, around 97% were seen once. The sequencing sample was made of naive CD4+ T cells sorted from blood. Subset noted: CD45RA+ positively selected. Every receptor here comes from a young man in good health.

This chain connects TRBV4-3 to TRBJ1-4, with D tentatively TRBD1 (6 bases). The germline V and J ends were trimmed by 4 bases and 8 bases, with 17 bases remaining between them. The length of the CDR3 is 15 residues. From germline, CDR1 is LGHNA and CDR2 YSLEER. The CDR3 DNA reads TGCGCCAGCAGCCGGGGGGGCGCGGAACGGGAAAAACTGTTTTTT. Translating gives CASSRGGAEREKLFF.

The genes are TRBV9 and TRBJ1-2; TRBD1 aligns across 12 bases. The CDR3 sequence is 15 residues long. V was pared by 0 bases and J by 7 bases, with 4 bases of the junction left unmatched. The germline V gene encodes CDR1 SGDLS and CDR2 YYNGEE. CDR3 region: CASSVEGQGAFGYTF. CDR3 sequence (DNA): TGTGCCAGCAGCGTAGAGGGACAGGGGGCTTTTGGCTACACCTTC.

The chain links TRBV5-1 to TRBJ1-5; D gene ambiguous. V lost 1 base to trimming and J lost 3 bases, with 11 bases between them. Germline-derived CDR1 and CDR2 are SGHRS and YFSETQ. The CDR3 has 15 amino acids. Written as DNA, the CDR3 is TGCGCCAGCAGCTTGTTAGGGAACGCCAATCAGCCCCAGCATTTT. Translation gives CASSLLGNANQPQHF.

This sequence joins TRBV4-3 and TRBJ2-1; D gene ambiguous. The CDR3 totals 15 residues. V was trimmed by 1 base and J by 0 bases, leaving 7 bases between them. The V gene's germline CDR1 is LGHNA and CDR2 YSLEER. The CDR3 loop reads CASSQVTSSYNEQFF. CDR3 in DNA: TGCGCCAGCAGCCAAGTAACGAGCTCCTACAATGAGCAGTTCTTC.

This chain uses TRBV16 with TRBJ1-2; no clear D gene. The CDR3 is 13 amino acids. The V gene lost 0 bases and the J gene lost 9 bases, with 11 bases spanning the gap. Germline CDR1 is KGHSY and CDR2 is FQNENV. Here the CDR3 reads CASSQSREGSYTF. The DNA for the CDR3 is TGTGCCAGCAGCCAATCGAGGGAGGGCAGCTACACCTTC. The full variable domain, with the rest looked up from reference TRBV16 and TRBJ1-2, is GEEVAQTPKHLVRGEGQKAKLYCAPIKGHSYVFWYQQVLKNEFKFLISFQNENVFDETGMPKERFSAKCLPNSPCSLEIQATKLEDSAVYFCASSQSREGSYTFGSGTRLTVV.

This clone is a singleton in its sample. The chain couples TRBV15 to TRBJ2-2, with D maybe TRBD2 (7 bases). Trimming stripped 1 base from V and 3 bases from J, with 15 bases between. Germline-derived CDR1 and CDR2 are LNHNV and YYDKDF (reference sequence). This CDR3 region has 17 residues. CDR3 bases: TGTGCCACCAGCAGAGGCTGGGGGGGCAGGGACACCGGGGAGCTGTTTTTT. This sequence encodes CATSRGWGGRDTGELFF.

V usage is TRBV6-1 and J usage is TRBJ1-1; no firm D call. Trimming shortened V by 3 bases and J by 1 base, and 9 bases separated the two germline ends. Germline assignment: CDR1 MNHNS and CDR2 SASEGT. CDR3 size: 14 residues. Here the CDR3 DNA reads TGTGCCAGCAGTGACGGCAGCTCGAACACTGAAGCTTTCTTT. It yields the protein CASSDGSSNTEAFF.

This chain uses TRBV29-1 with TRBJ2-3; 7 bases line up with TRBD1. This CDR3 comprises 15 residues. J gave up 5 bases and V 5 bases, and 13 bases lay outside the gene matches. In germline, CDR1 is SQVTM, CDR2 ANQGSEA. CDR3 amino acids: CSVTLSGGMKDTQYF. The CDR3 DNA reads TGCAGCGTTACCCTGTCAGGGGGTATGAAAGATACGCAGTATTTT.

DNA for the CDR3: TGTGCCAGCAGCGGCCCCGACTGGCCTGCAAGAACCGGGGAGCTGTTTTTT. This encodes CASSGPDWPARTGELFF. The chain joins TRBV25-1 to TRBJ2-2; D ambiguous. The germline V gene encodes CDR1 MGHDK and CDR2 SYGVNS. Trimming pared 6 bases from V and 5 bases from J, leaving 22 bases between. The CDR3 is 17 amino acids.

As to this clone: Other nucleotide sequences in the sample specify the same CDR3. The CDR3 nucleotides read TGTGCCAGCAGTTTAAGGAGAAACTCCTACGAGCAGTACTTC. Its protein is CASSLRRNSYEQYF. The chain joins TRBV27 to TRBJ2-7; D is unresolved. CDR3 size: 14 residues. The germline V and J ends were trimmed by 2 bases and 0 bases, with 8 bases remaining between them. Germline V gene lookup returns CDR1 MNHEY and CDR2 SMNVEV (reference sequence).

V usage is TRBV5-8 and J usage is TRBJ2-5; no definite D call. The V and J ends lost 1 base and 9 bases respectively, with 7 bases between them. This CDR3 has 11 amino acids. Per the germline V gene, CDR1 is SGHTS and CDR2 is YDEGEE. The CDR3 here is CASSLKVAQYF. The CDR3 DNA reads as TGTGCCAGCAGCTTGAAAGTTGCCCAGTACTTC.

The rearrangement uses TRBV7-9 and TRBJ1-5; D is uncertain. The CDR3 is 15 amino acids. Germline assignment: CDR1 SEHNR and CDR2 FQNEAQ (reference sequence). The germline V and J ends were trimmed by 3 bases and 3 bases, with 12 bases remaining between them. This CDR3 is CASSLGPQDNQPQHF. The CDR3, as DNA: TGTGCCAGCAGCTTGGGCCCTCAGGACAATCAGCCCCAGCATTTT.

V usage is TRBV6-6 and J usage is TRBJ2-3; the match to TRBD1 covers 8 bases. This CDR3 has 12 amino acids. J gave up 4 bases and V 7 bases, and 1 base lay outside the gene matches. Germline V gene data show CDR1 as MNHNY and CDR2 as SVGAGI (reference sequence). CDR3 nucleotide sequence: TGTGCCAGCAAACAGGGGGCAGATACGCAGTATTTT. This sequence encodes CASKQGADTQYF.

J is TRBJ2-1 and V is TRBV15, with 8 bases fitting TRBD1. With V trimmed by 0 bases and J by 9 bases, 7 bases remained unmatched. CDR3 length: 15 amino acids. Germline CDR1 reads LNHNV; CDR2 reads YYDKDF (reference sequence). CDR3 sequence (DNA): TGTGCCACCAGCAGAGATGGCAGGGGGCAAAGTGAGCAGTTCTTC. This gives the protein CATSRDGRGQSEQFF.

With regard to this clone: The sample holds other DNA sequences that translate to the same CDR3. The CDR3 coding sequence is TGTGCCAGCAGCCCCCCCGGACAGCCCCAGCATTTT. Residues: CASSPPGQPQHF. This sequence joins TRBV28 and TRBJ1-5, with D unclear. The length of the CDR3 is 12 residues. Germline CDR1 MDHEN, CDR2 SYDVKM. The germline V and J ends were trimmed by 6 bases and 7 bases, with 10 bases remaining between them.

The rearrangement links TRBV19 to TRBJ2-3, with D possibly called TRBD1 or TRBD2 (5 bases each). Germline loops: CDR1 LNHDA, CDR2 SQIVND (reference sequence). Between the trimmed V and J ends, which lost 10 bases and 0 bases, there was a span of 17 bases. CDR3 length: 15 amino acids. The CDR3 is CATKRDRSSTDTQYF. CDR3 bases: TGTGCCACCAAACGGGACCGATCTAGCACAGATACGCAGTATTTT.

The CDR3 sequence is CATWGTGTGGYRAEAFF. CDR3 bases: TGTGCCACCTGGGGAACCGGGACAGGGGGTTATCGGGCTGAAGCTTTCTTT. The rearrangement joins TRBV2 to TRBJ1-1; 11 bases align to TRBD1. J lost 6 bases, V lost 10 bases, and 19 bases had no gene match. CDR1 is SNHLY, CDR2 FYNNEI, per germline. The CDR3 covers 17 residues.

V and J are TRBV19 and TRBJ2-1, with D maybe TRBD2 (7 bases). CDR1 and CDR2 from the germline V gene are LNHDA and SQIVND (reference sequence). V lost 8 bases, J lost 9 bases, and 20 bases lay in between. The CDR3 has 14 amino acids. Here the CDR3 DNA reads TGTGCCAGTTCCCCCTGGGGGGGGGCAATTGAGCAGTTCTTC. Protein sequence: CASSPWGGAIEQFF.

The rearrangement uses TRBV28 and TRBJ1-2; TRBD1 aligns across 7 bases. V dropped 5 bases and J dropped 5; count of bases not matched to a gene: 5. Germline V gives CDR1 MDHEN, CDR2 SYDVKM. The CDR3 contains 13 residues. The CDR3 DNA reads TGTGCCAGCAGTATCCCGGGACAGTATGGCTACACCTTC. This codes for CASSIPGQYGYTF.

The chain uses TRBV6-6 and TRBJ1-4; no firm D call. The V end was cut by 0 bases, the J end by 3 bases, with 11 bases between. Germline CDR1 reads MNHNY; CDR2 reads SVGAGI (reference sequence). This CDR3 is 16 amino acids long. The CDR3 spells CASSYSAGVANEKLFF. CDR3 nucleotides: TGTGCCAGCAGTTACTCAGCGGGAGTGGCTAATGAAAAACTGTTTTTT.

The chain uses TRBV28 and TRBJ2-1, with D tentatively TRBD1 or TRBD2 (6 bases each). Germline V gene data show CDR1 as MDHEN and CDR2 as SYDVKM. The CDR3 contains 15 residues. V was shortened by 2 bases and J by 7 bases, with 15 bases between the two germline ends. CDR3 region: CASSLPPGAGNEQFF. The CDR3 DNA reads TGTGCCAGCAGTTTACCCCCGGGGGCGGGAAATGAGCAGTTCTTC.

J is TRBJ1-1 and V is TRBV18; D is undetermined. Germline V gives CDR1 KGHSH, CDR2 LQKENI. This CDR3 contains 13 residues. Deletions cut 6 bases from V and 4 bases from J, with 12 bases between. Here the CDR3 reads CASSPAYATEAFF. The CDR3 DNA sequence: TGTGCCAGCTCTCCCGCATACGCCACTGAAGCTTTCTTT.

This chain uses TRBV7-8 with TRBJ1-1; 8 positions match TRBD1. The CDR3 contains 18 residues. Germline V gene lookup returns CDR1 SGHVS and CDR2 FQNEAQ. J gave up 1 base and V 3 bases, and 13 bases lay outside the gene matches. The CDR3 sequence is CASSFNIFGQGENTEAFF. Written as DNA, the CDR3 is TGTGCCAGCAGCTTCAACATATTCGGACAGGGCGAGAACACTGAAGCTTTCTTT.

This clone was seen only once. The chain joins TRBV27 to TRBJ1-2; 8 bases align to TRBD1. CDR3 size: 18 residues. Looked up from germline, CDR1 is MNHEY and CDR2 is SMNVEV (reference sequence). V shed 3 bases and J 3 bases; nucleotides not matched to a gene: 15. CDR3 region: CASSFRFGQGASYYGYTF. The CDR3 bases are TGTGCCAGCAGTTTTCGGTTTGGGCAGGGGGCTTCTTACTATGGCTACACCTTC.

The rearrangement uses TRBV11-2 and TRBJ2-3; a possible D gene is TRBD2 (5 bases). The CDR3 has 16 amino acids. The germline V and J ends were trimmed by 4 bases and 4 bases, with 18 bases remaining between them. CDR1 is SGHAT and CDR2 is FQNNGV in the germline V gene. CDR3 DNA sequence: TGTGCCAGCAGCTCCCCCGACACGGCGGGCCCAGATACGCAGTATTTT. Translation gives CASSSPDTAGPDTQYF.

Turning to this clone: Other DNA sequences within the sample encode an identical CDR3. The chain couples TRBV5-1 to TRBJ2-7; 9 positions agree with TRBD1. The trim removed 3 bases at V and 4 bases at J, leaving 5 bases unmatched. Germline V CDR1 and CDR2: SGHRS, YFSETQ. The CDR3 spans 14 residues. The CDR3 loop reads CASSSGTGTYEQYF. DNA of the CDR3: TGCGCCAGCAGCTCCGGGACAGGGACTTACGAGCAGTACTTC.

The table lists this clone with a count of one. Other DNA sequences in this specimen translate into the identical CDR3. The chain recombines TRBV4-3 with TRBJ2-7; D perhaps matches TRBD1 (6 bases). This CDR3 contains 15 residues. Germline loops: CDR1 LGHNA, CDR2 YSLEER. Trimming removed 0 bases from V and 2 bases from J, with 11 bases in between. The CDR3 coding sequence is TGCGCCAGCAGCCAAGAAGCCAGGGGAACCTACGAGCAGTACTTC. Translating it yields CASSQEARGTYEQYF.